Listed below are T cell receptor beta chains from one sample, sequenced in a study of persistence of HIV-infected CD4 T cells. No antigen has been assigned to these receptors. The table came from immunoSEQ multiplex PCR; TCRdb's copy has only in-frame clones and leaves some out. The sample consists of over 60,000 clones, 65% to 80% of them appearing once. The sample in question was CD4+ T cells sorted from PBMCs after approximately 19-hour stimulation, obtained from a patient who received antiretroviral therapy. The source of these receptors is an adult man with HIV who was CMV-seropositive. CDR3s leave out the opening cysteine and the closing phenylalanine or tryptophan.

v_gene	j_gene	CDR3aa
TRBV10-2	TRBJ2-7	ASSGTGLGSYEQY
TRBV18	TRBJ2-2	ASSPPTRLTHTGELF
TRBV27	TRBJ1-6	ASTRDRVSYNSPLH
TRBV9	TRBJ2-1	ASSVGIGRDEQF
TRBV6-5	TRBJ1-5	ASTPNPGNQPQH
TRBV27	TRBJ1-5	ASSLRGQRQPQH
TRBV12-3/TRBV12-4	TRBJ2-2	ASSLESGELF
TRBV24-1	TRBJ2-1	ATSDPAAGILGNEQF
TRBV7-6	TRBJ2-1	ASSPQGGGYNSEQF
TRBV6-2/TRBV6-3	TRBJ1-4	ASSPTTTNEKLF
TRBV19	TRBJ2-7	ASSFGTGGNYEQY
TRBV6-5	TRBJ1-1	ASSSPRTVNTEAF
TRBV10-1	TRBJ2-2	ASSESPYIVPF
TRBV2	TRBJ1-5	ASSEESNQPQH
TRBV12-3/TRBV12-4	TRBJ1-5	ASSGYSNQPQH
TRBV6-5	TRBJ2-2	ASRDRVNGELF
TRBV5-1	TRBJ2-1	ASSPGVRDEQF
TRBV3-1/TRBV3-2	TRBJ2-7	ASSPTSGGYEQY
TRBV29-1	TRBJ1-4	SVRDIRAEKLF
TRBV7-2	TRBJ1-2	ASSLVRSGVDGYT
TRBV24-1	TRBJ1-4	ATSDSRGGEKLF
TRBV7-2	TRBJ1-2	ASSPRQGGNYGYT